This T cell receptor (beta chain) was identified during a study of blood T cell repertoires in COVID-19. Turning to the study itself: Collection of acute and convalescent COVID-19 samples took place in the United States, Italy and Spain. PBMCs, B-cell-depleted T cells, or T cells were the source of the cDNA or gDNA that made up the material.

Authors' methods: Reference gene primer amplification yielded estimated nucleated cell counts. Assay used: immunoSEQ multiplex PCR; TCRdb lists only in-frame clones, some missing. V, J and clone size were drawn from that table, and D and trimming were deduced from the DNA. The data hold hundreds of thousands of clones, with around 90% observed a single time. The CDR3 runs 14 residues. Deletions cut 5 bases from V and 3 bases from J, with 13 bases between. Looked up from germline, CDR1 is MDHEN and CDR2 is SYDVKM. Patients at the Seattle site were enrolled during active infection and followed longitudinally.

The specimen sequenced was peripheral blood. This chain uses TRBV28 with TRBJ1-1, with D perhaps TRBD1 (6 bases). This receptor was taken from a woman aged 35 to 49 with COVID-19, enrolled during active disease. CDR3 bases: TGTGCCAGCAGTAATCCGGGACACGACACTGAAGCTTTCTTT. Its translation: CASSNPGHDTEAFF.